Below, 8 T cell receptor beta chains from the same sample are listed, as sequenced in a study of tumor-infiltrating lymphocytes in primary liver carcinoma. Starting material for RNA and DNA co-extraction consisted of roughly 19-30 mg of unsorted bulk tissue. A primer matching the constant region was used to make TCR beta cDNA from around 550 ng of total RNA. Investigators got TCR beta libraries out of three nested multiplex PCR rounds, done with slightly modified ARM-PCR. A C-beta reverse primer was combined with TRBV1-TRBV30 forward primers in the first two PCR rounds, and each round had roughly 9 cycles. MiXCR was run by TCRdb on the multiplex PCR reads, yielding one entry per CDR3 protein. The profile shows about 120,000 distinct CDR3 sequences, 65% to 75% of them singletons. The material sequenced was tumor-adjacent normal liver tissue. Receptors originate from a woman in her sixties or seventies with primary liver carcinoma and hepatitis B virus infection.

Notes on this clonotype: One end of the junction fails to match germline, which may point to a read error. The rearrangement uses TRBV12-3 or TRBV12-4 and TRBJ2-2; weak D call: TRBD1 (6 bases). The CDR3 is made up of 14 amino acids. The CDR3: CASSLTGPTGELFF. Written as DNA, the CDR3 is TGTGCCAGCAGTTTGACAGGTCCTACCGGGGAGCTGTTCTTT.

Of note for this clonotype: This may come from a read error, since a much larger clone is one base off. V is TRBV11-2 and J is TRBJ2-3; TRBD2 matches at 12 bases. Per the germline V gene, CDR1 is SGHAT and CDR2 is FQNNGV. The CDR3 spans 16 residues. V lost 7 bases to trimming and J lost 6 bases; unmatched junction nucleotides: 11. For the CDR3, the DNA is TGTGCCAGCAACGCGGGACTAGCGGGTATTGTTGATACGCAGTATTTT. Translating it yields CASNAGLAGIVDTQYF.

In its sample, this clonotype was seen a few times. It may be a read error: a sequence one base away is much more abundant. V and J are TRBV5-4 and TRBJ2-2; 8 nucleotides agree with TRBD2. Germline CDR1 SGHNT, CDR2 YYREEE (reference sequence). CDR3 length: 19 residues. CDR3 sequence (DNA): TGTACCAGCAGCTTGAGGGTCTGGGGGAGCGGGAGCATGGCCGGGGAGCTGTTTTTT. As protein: CTSSLRVWGSGSMAGELFF. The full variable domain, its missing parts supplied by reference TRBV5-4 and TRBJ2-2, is ETGVTQSPTHLIKTRGQQVTLRCSSQSGHNTVSWYQQALGQGPQFIFQYYREEENGRGNFPPRFSGLQFPNYSSELNVNALELDDSALYLCTSSLRVWGSGSMAGELFFGEGSRLTVL.

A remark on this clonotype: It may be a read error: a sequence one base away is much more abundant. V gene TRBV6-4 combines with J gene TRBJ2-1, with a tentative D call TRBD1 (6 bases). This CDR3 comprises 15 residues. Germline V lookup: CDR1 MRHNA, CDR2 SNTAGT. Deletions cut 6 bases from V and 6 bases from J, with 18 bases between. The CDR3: CASSPALQGTNEQFF. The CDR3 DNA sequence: TGTGCCAGCAGCCCCGCCCTTCAGGGGACCAATGAGCAGTTCTTC.

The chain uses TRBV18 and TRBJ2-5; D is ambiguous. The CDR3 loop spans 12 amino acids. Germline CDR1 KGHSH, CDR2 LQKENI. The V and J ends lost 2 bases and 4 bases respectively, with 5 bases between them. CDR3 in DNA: TGTGCCAGCTCACCAGGGTTAGAGACCCAGTACTTC. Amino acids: CASSPGLETQYF.

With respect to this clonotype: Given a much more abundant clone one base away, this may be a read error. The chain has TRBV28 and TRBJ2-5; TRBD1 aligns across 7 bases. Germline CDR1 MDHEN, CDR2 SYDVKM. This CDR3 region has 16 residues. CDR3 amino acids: CVSSSGSGQIQETQYF. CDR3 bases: TGTGTCAGCAGTTCAGGGTCGGGACAGATCCAAGAGACCCAGTACTTC.

The CDR3, as DNA: TGTGCCAGCAGGGGTTCTGCCGGGGAGCTGTTTTTT. Translated: CASRGSAGELFF. This rearrangement joins TRBV2 to TRBJ2-2; D call uncertain. The CDR3 loop spans 12 amino acids. Germline V gene data show CDR1 as SNHLY and CDR2 as FYNNEI. Trimming took off 6 bases at V and 6 bases at J, with 8 bases between the two ends.

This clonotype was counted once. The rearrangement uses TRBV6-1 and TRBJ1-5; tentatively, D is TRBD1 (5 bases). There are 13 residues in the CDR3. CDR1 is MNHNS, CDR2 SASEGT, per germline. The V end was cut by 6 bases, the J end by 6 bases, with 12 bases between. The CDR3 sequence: CASSQVRAQPQHF. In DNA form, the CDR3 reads TGTGCCAGCAGCCAAGTCAGGGCTCAGCCCCAGCATTTT.